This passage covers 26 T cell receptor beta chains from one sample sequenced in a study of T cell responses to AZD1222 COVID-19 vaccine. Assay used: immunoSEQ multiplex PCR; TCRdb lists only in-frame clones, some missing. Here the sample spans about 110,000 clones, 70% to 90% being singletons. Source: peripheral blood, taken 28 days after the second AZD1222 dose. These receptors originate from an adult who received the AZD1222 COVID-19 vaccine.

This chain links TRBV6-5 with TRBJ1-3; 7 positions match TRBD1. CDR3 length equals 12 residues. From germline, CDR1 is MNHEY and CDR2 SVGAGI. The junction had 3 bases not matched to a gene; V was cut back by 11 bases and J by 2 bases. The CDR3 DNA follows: TGTGCCGGTACAGGGGCTGGAAACACCATATATTTT. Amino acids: CAGTGAGNTIYF.

DNA of the CDR3: TGTGCCAGCAGCTTAGACGGTGGGGGGGACACCGGGGAGCTGTTTTTT. This gives the protein CASSLDGGGDTGELFF. The rearrangement links TRBV7-6 to TRBJ2-2; 7 bases line up with TRBD2. CDR3 length equals 16 residues. Germline lookup yields CDR1 SGHVS and CDR2 FNYEAQ. The V gene end was trimmed by 1 base and the J gene end by 3 bases; junction bases not matched to a gene: 5.

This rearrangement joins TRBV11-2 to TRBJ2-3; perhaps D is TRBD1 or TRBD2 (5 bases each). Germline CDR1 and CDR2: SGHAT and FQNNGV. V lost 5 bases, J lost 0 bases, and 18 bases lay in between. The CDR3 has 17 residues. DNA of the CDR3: TGTGCCAGCAGCCCAAGGGGTGGGGGAACAAGCACAGATACGCAGTATTTT. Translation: CASSPRGGGTSTDTQYF.

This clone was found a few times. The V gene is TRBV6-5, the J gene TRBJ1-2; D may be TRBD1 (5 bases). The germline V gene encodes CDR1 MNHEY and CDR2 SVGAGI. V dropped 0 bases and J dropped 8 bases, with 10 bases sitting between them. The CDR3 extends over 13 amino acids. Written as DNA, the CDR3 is TGTGCCAGCAGTTACTCGACAGCCTGGGGCTACACCTTC. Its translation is CASSYSTAWGYTF.

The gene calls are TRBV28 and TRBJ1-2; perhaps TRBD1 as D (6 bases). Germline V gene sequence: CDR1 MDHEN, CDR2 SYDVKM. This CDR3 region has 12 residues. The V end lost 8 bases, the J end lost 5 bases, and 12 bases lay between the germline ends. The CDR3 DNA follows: TGTGCCAGCGATACAGGGTTTTATGGCTACACCTTC. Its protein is CASDTGFYGYTF.

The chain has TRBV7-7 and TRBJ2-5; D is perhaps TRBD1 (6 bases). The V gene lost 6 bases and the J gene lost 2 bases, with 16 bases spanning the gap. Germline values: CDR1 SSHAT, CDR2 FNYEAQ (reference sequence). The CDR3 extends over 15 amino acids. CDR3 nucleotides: TGTGCCAGCAGTCCCCCTAGGACAGATCAAGAGACCCAGTACTTC. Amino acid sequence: CASSPPRTDQETQYF.

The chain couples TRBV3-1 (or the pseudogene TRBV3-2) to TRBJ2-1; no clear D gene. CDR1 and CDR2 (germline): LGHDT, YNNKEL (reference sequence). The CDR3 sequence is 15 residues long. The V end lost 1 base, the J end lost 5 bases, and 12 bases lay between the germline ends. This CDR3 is CASSQVAMRHNEQFF. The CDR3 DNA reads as TGTGCCAGCAGCCAAGTAGCTATGAGACACAATGAGCAGTTCTTC.

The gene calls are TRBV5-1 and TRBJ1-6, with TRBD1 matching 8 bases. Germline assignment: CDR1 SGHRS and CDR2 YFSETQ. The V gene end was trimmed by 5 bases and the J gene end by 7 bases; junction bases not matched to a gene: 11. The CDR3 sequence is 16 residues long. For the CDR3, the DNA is TGCGCCAGCAGTCCCGGGACAGGAGGAAGAAATTCACCCCTCCACTTT. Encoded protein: CASSPGTGGRNSPLHF.

Written as DNA, the CDR3 is TGTGCCAGCAGCGTAGCTTCAGCGGGAGAACTTTACGAGCAGTACTTC. Amino acid sequence: CASSVASAGELYEQYF. This chain connects TRBV9 to TRBJ2-7; 8 nucleotides match TRBD2. Looked up from germline, CDR1 is SGDLS and CDR2 is YYNGEE. The CDR3 extends over 16 amino acids. V lost 0 bases, J lost 4 bases, and 9 bases stayed unmatched.

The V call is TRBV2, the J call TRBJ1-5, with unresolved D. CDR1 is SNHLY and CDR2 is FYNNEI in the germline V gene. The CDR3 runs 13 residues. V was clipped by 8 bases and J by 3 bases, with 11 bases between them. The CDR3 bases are TGTGCCAGCTGCAAACTAGCCAATCAGCCCCAGCATTTT. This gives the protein CASCKLANQPQHF.

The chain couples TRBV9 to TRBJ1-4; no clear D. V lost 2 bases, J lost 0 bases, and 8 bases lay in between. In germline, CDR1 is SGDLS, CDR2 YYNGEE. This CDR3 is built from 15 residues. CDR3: CASSVTVATNEKLFF. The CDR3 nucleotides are TGTGCCAGCAGCGTCACAGTTGCAACTAATGAAAAACTGTTTTTT.

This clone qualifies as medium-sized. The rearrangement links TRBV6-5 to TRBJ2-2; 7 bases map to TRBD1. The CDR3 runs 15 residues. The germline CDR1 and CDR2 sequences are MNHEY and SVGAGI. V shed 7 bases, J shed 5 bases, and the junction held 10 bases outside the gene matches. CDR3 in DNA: TGTGCCAGCACAAACGGGCAGGGGGAAACCGGGGAGCTGTTTTTT. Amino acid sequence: CASTNGQGETGELFF.

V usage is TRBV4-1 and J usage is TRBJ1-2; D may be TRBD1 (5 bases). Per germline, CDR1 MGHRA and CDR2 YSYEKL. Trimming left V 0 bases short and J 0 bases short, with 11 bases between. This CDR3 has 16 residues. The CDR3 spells CASSQEGDRANYGYTF. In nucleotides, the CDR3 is TGCGCCAGCAGCCAAGAGGGGGACCGAGCTAACTATGGCTACACCTTC.

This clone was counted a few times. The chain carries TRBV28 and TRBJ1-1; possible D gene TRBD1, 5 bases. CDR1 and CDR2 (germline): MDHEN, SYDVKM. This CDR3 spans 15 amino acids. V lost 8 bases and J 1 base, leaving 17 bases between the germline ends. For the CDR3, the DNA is TGTGCCAGCCCCCGTTATCGGGGCGGGAACACTGAAGCTTTCTTT. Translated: CASPRYRGGNTEAFF.

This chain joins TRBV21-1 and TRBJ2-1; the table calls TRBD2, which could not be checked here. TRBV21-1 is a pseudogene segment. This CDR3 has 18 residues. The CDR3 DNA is TGTGCCAGCAGCAAAGCCCCTGACTCGCTGAATACCTACAATGAGCAGTTCTTC. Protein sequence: CASSKAPDSLNTYNEQFF.

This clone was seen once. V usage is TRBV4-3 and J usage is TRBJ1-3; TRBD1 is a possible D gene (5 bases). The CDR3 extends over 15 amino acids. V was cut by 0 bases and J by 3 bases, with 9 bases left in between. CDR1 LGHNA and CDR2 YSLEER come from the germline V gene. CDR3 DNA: TGCGCCAGCAGCCAAGATCAGGGACGTGGAAACACCATATATTTT. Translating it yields CASSQDQGRGNTIYF.

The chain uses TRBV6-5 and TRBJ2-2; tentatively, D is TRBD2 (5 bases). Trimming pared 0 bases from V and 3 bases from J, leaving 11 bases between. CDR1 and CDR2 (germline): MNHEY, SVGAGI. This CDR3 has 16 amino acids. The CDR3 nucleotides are TGTGCCAGCAGTTACTCGACTGCTAGCTACACCGGGGAGCTGTTTTTT. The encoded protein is CASSYSTASYTGELFF.

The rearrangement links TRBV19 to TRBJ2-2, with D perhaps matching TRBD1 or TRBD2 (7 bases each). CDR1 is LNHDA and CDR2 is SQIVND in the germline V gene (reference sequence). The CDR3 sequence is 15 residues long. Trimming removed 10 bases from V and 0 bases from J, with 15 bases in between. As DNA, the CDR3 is TGTGCCACTCAGGGGGGGCTAACGAACACCGGGGAGCTGTTTTTT. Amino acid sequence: CATQGGLTNTGELFF.

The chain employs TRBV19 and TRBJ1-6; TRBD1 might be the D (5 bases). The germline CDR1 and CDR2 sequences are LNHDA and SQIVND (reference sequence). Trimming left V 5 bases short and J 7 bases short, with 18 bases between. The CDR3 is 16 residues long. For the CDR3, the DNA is TGTGCCAGTAGTGGAGCGAGGGGCGGGGGAAATTCACCCCTCCACTTT. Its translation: CASSGARGGGNSPLHF.

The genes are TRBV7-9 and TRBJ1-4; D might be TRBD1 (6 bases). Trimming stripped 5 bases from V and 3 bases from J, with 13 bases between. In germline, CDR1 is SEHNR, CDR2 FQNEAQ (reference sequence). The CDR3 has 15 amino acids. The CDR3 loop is CASSRYGQPNEKLFF. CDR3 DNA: TGTGCCAGCAGCCGATACGGACAGCCTAATGAAAAACTGTTTTTT.

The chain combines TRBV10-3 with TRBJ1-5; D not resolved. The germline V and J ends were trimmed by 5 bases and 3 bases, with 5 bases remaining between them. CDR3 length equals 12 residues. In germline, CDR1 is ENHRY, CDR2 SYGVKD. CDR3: CAISSNNQPQHF. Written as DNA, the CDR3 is TGTGCCATCAGTAGCAACAATCAGCCCCAGCATTTT.

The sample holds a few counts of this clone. CDR3 DNA: TGTGCCAGCAGCTTGGACAGCCACTATGGCTACACCTTC. Translated: CASSLDSHYGYTF. The chain is built from TRBV7-9 and TRBJ1-2; a possible D gene is TRBD1 (6 bases). The CDR3 sequence is 13 residues long. Trimming took 3 bases from V and 3 from J, leaving 8 bases between them. Per the germline V gene, CDR1 is SEHNR and CDR2 is FQNEAQ (reference sequence).

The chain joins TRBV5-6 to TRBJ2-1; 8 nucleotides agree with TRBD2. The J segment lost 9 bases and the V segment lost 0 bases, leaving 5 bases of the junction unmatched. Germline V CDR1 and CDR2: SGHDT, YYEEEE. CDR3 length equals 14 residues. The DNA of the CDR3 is TGTGCCAGCAGCTTGGATGCGGGGGGTGGTGAGCAGTTCTTC. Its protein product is CASSLDAGGGEQFF.

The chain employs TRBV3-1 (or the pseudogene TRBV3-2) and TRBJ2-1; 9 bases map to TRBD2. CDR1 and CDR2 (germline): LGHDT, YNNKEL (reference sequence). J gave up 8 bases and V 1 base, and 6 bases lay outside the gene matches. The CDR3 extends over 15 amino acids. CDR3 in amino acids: CASSQVGLASDEQFF. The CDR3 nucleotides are TGTGCCAGCAGCCAAGTGGGACTAGCTTCGGATGAGCAGTTCTTC.

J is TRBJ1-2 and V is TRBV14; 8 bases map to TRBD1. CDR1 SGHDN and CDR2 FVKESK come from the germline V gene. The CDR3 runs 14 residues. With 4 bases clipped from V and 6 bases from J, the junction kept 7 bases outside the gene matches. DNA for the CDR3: TGTGCCAGCAGCCTTACCGGGACAGGCGATGGCTACACCTTC. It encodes CASSLTGTGDGYTF.

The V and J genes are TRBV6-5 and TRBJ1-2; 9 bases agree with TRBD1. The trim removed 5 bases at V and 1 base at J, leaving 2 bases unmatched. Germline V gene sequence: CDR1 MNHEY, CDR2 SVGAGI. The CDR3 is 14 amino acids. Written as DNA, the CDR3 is TGTGCCAGCAGTAGGGACAGGGTTAACTATGGCTACACCTTC. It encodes CASSRDRVNYGYTF.